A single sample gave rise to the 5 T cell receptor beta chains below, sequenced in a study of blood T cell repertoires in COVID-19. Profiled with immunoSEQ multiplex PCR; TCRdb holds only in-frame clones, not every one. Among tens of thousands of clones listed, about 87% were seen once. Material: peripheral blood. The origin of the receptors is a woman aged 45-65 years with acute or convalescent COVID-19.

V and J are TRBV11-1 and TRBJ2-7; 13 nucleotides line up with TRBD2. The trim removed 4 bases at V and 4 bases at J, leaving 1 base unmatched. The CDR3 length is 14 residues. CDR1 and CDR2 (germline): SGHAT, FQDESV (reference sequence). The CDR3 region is CASSSLAGGYEQYF. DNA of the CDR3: TGTGCCAGCAGCTCACTAGCGGGAGGGTACGAGCAGTACTTC.

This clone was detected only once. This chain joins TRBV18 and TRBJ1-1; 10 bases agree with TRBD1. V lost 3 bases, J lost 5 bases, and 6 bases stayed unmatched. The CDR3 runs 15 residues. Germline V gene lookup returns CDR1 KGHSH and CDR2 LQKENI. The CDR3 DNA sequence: TGTGCCAGCTCACCCAAGACAGGGGGCAAGACTGAAGCTTTCTTT. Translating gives CASSPKTGGKTEAFF.

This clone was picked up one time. The CDR3 sequence: CASSFGQGSTGELFF. CDR3 nucleotide sequence: TGTGCCAGCAGTTTCGGACAGGGGAGCACCGGGGAGCTGTTTTTT. The chain has TRBV28 and TRBJ2-2; 9 bases agree with TRBD1. This CDR3 is built from 15 residues. CDR1 MDHEN and CDR2 SYDVKM come from the germline V gene. V lost 3 bases and J lost 4; bases outside the gene matches: 3.

The DNA for the CDR3 is TGTGCCAGCACCCTAAAACGGGACAGGCTAAGCTCCTATAATTCACCCCTCCACTTT. Translating gives CASTLKRDRLSSYNSPLHF. The V gene is TRBV21-1, the J gene TRBJ1-6; TRBD1, the table's D call, lacks a check against the DNA. TRBV21-1 represents a pseudogene. CDR3 size: 19 residues.

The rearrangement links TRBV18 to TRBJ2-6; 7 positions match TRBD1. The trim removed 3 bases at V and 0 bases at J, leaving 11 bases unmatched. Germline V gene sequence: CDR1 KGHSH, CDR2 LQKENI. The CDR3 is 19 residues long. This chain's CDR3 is CASSPTSGTASSGANVLTF. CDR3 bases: TGTGCCAGCTCACCTACCTCCGGGACAGCTTCCTCTGGGGCCAACGTCCTGACTTTC. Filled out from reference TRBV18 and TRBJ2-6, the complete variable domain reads NAGVMQNPRHLVRRRGQEARLRCSPMKGHSHVYWYRQLPEEGLKFMVYLQKENIIDESGMPKERFSAEFPKEGPSILRIQQVVRGDSAAYFCASSPTSGTASSGANVLTFGAGSRLTVL.